This T cell receptor beta chain was sequenced during a study of T cell repertoires in cytomegalovirus infection. On the study more broadly: HLA-C-restricted CMV epitopes, recently identified, and well-studied HLA-B-restricted ones were used by the study.

From the reads, TCRdb called clonotypes with MiXCR, one entry per CDR3 protein. This table holds 450,000 to 600,000 distinct CDR3 sequences, under 45% found once. This clonotype showed up just a few times. What it binds is not known. This TCR was recovered from a human donor in good health (CMV status not recorded). Some clones in this sample may be carry-over from other donors' samples. The specimen was cultured PBMCs, collected from culture after CMV antigen stimulation.

Here the CDR3 reads CASRETSGNEQFF. CDR3 coding DNA: TGTGCCAGCAGAGAGACTAGCGGAAATGAGCAGTTCTTC. The V and J genes are TRBV28 and TRBJ2-1, with TRBD2 matching over 9 bases. Germline values: CDR1 MDHEN, CDR2 SYDVKM. V dropped 6 bases and J dropped 7; count of bases not matched to a gene: 4. The CDR3 covers 13 residues.